Each of the 26 T cell receptor beta chains below was sequenced from the same sample in a study of blood T cells in healthy people across ages. For the second PCR, which ran for roughly 6 to 11 cycles, a sample-barcoded 5' primer and a J-beta primer mix were used. Each CDR3 protein gets one entry after TCRdb re-called the 5' RACE reads with MiXCR. The profile shows some 790,000 distinct CDR3 sequences, 29% of them singletons. The specimen sequenced was blood. The receptors derive from a woman of 80 years or more in good health.

This clonotype was recorded a few times. CDR3 DNA sequence: TGTGCCAGCAGCTTAGGGTCCAGGGGGACTGGAAACACCATATATTTT. This gives the protein CASSLGSRGTGNTIYF. This rearrangement joins TRBV7-2 to TRBJ1-3; 7 bases match TRBD1. This CDR3 comprises 16 residues. Per the germline V gene, CDR1 is SGHTA and CDR2 is FQGNSA. V trimming: 1 base; J trimming: 2 bases; junction bases outside the gene matches: 5.

This clonotype was found many times. The rearrangement joins TRBV27 to TRBJ1-2; D perhaps matches TRBD1 (6 bases). Between the trimmed V and J ends, which lost 7 bases and 4 bases, there was a span of 19 bases. The CDR3 contains 15 residues. Germline values: CDR1 MNHEY, CDR2 SMNVEV (reference sequence). The CDR3 region is CASTPRPRGPYGYTF. CDR3 in DNA: TGTGCCAGCACGCCCCGGCCCAGGGGACCCTATGGCTACACCTTC.

At least ten counts were recorded for this clonotype. J is TRBJ2-5 and V is TRBV20-1, with 8 bases lining up with TRBD1. This CDR3 contains 16 residues. Trimming took 0 bases from V and 2 from J; bases not matched to a gene: 8. Looked up from germline, CDR1 is DFQATT and CDR2 is SNEGSKA (reference sequence). CDR3: CSARDLYRGLQETQYF. CDR3 nucleotides: TGCAGTGCTAGAGACTTATACAGGGGGTTGCAAGAGACCCAGTACTTC.

This clonotype was counted ten times or more. The CDR3 bases are TGCGCCAGCAGGCCAGGGCCTTCCTCTCCAGATACGCAGTATTTT. It encodes CASRPGPSSPDTQYF. The rearrangement joins TRBV5-1 to TRBJ2-3, with a tentative D call TRBD1 (5 bases). The length of the CDR3 is 15 residues. Trimming removed 5 bases from V and 4 bases from J, with 17 bases in between. In germline, CDR1 is SGHRS, CDR2 YFSETQ.

In its sample, this clonotype was seen many times. V gene TRBV12-3 or TRBV12-4 combines with J gene TRBJ1-6; D not resolved. Trimming cost V 0 bases and J 3 bases, with 6 bases left between them. The CDR3 length is 15 residues. Here the CDR3 reads CASSLARDYNSPLHF. CDR3 coding DNA: TGTGCCAGCAGTTTAGCCCGAGACTATAATTCACCCCTCCACTTT.

The rearrangement links TRBV20-1 to TRBJ2-7; no definite D call. Near its end, the DNA agrees better with TRBJ2-5, so the J call may be wrong. Germline V lookup: CDR1 DFQATT, CDR2 SNEGSKA (reference sequence). This CDR3 has 10 amino acids. The CDR3 reads CSAGWGTQYF. Here the CDR3 DNA reads TGCAGTGCGGGGTGGGGGACCCAGTACTTC.

This clonotype was counted between two and nine times. V and J are TRBV19 and TRBJ2-7; TRBD2 aligns across 9 bases. Germline V lookup: CDR1 LNHDA, CDR2 SQIVND (reference sequence). Germline trimming cut 9 bases from V and 3 bases from J; bases unmatched to any gene: 6. This CDR3 has 13 amino acids. The CDR3 region is CASSGGRNYEQYF. The CDR3 DNA reads as TGTGCCAGCAGCGGGGGGAGGAACTACGAGCAGTACTTC.

This clonotype has only a few counts. The chain uses TRBV7-2 and TRBJ2-7, with unresolved D. The CDR3 spans 13 residues. The germline CDR1 and CDR2 sequences are SGHTA and FQGNSA. V lost 0 bases and J lost 6, with 9 bases in between. CDR3 nucleotide sequence: TGTGCCAGCAGCTTAGCTGGCTCTGGCGAGCAGTACTTC. It specifies CASSLAGSGEQYF.

This chain links TRBV12-3 or TRBV12-4 with TRBJ1-5; maybe TRBD1 (6 bases). V was cut by 5 bases and J by 6 bases, with 14 bases left in between. This CDR3 spans 14 amino acids. CDR3 amino acids: CASSVLGAGQPQHF. CDR3 coding DNA: TGTGCCAGCAGTGTATTGGGGGCGGGTCAGCCCCAGCATTTT.

The chain couples TRBV7-8 to TRBJ1-2; no reliable D call. CDR1 SGHVS and CDR2 FQNEAQ come from the germline V gene. CDR3 length: 14 amino acids. V gave up 0 bases and J gave up 6 bases, with 11 bases separating them. CDR3 nucleotides: TGTGCCAGCAGCTTAGCCCCGGAATTGGATGGCTACACCTTC. Translating it yields CASSLAPELDGYTF. The full variable domain, with the rest looked up from reference TRBV7-8 and TRBJ1-2, is GAGVSQSPRYKVAKRGQDVALRCDPISGHVSLFWYQQALGQGPEFLTYFQNEAQLDKSGLPSDRFFAERPEGSVSTLKIQRTQQEDSAVYLCASSLAPELDGYTFGSGTRLTVV.

This clonotype appeared once. The rearrangement links TRBV12-3 or TRBV12-4 to TRBJ2-3, with D tentatively TRBD2 (5 bases). This CDR3 comprises 14 residues. V lost 0 bases, J lost 11 bases, and 15 bases lay in between. CDR3 loop: CASSLAASTDVQYF. Written as DNA, the CDR3 is TGTGCCAGCAGTTTAGCGGCTAGCACAGATGTGCAGTATTTT.

This clonotype was counted at least ten times. The V gene is TRBV27, the J gene TRBJ2-7; no clear D. From germline, CDR1 is MNHEY and CDR2 SMNVEV (reference sequence). The CDR3 consists of 14 residues. Between the trimmed V and J ends, which lost 5 bases and 0 bases, there was a span of 11 bases. The CDR3 bases are TGTGCCAGCAGTAACAAGGGTTTCTCCTACGAGCAGTACTTC. Protein product: CASSNKGFSYEQYF.

This clonotype was counted many times. The J gene is TRBJ2-7, the V gene TRBV20-1; TRBD1 aligns across 9 bases. The CDR3 covers 18 residues. CDR1 and CDR2 (germline): DFQATT, SNEGSKA (reference sequence). The V segment lost 1 base and the J segment 0 bases; nucleotides outside the gene matches: 13. The CDR3 bases are TGCAGTGCTAGAGCCCGGGACAGGGTGACCCTCCCCTCCTACGAGCAGTACTTC. The encoded protein is CSARARDRVTLPSYEQYF.

In this sample, this clonotype turned up many times. The gene calls are TRBV7-8 and TRBJ2-1; D is perhaps TRBD1 (5 bases). This CDR3 contains 13 residues. Deletions cut 5 bases from V and 4 bases from J, with 9 bases between. The germline CDR1 and CDR2 sequences are SGHVS and FQNEAQ. CDR3 nucleotides: TGTGCCAGCAGCATCGACAGATACAATGAGCAGTTCTTC. This sequence encodes CASSIDRYNEQFF. The whole variable domain, remainder taken from reference TRBV7-8 and TRBJ2-1, is GAGVSQSPRYKVAKRGQDVALRCDPISGHVSLFWYQQALGQGPEFLTYFQNEAQLDKSGLPSDRFFAERPEGSVSTLKIQRTQQEDSAVYLCASSIDRYNEQFFGPGTRLTVL.

This clonotype was recorded many times. The rearrangement uses TRBV7-2 and TRBJ2-1, with a tentative D call TRBD2 (6 bases). Trimming shortened V by 5 bases and J by 9 bases, and 11 bases separated the two germline ends. Germline V gives CDR1 SGHTA, CDR2 FQGNSA. The length of the CDR3 is 12 residues. CDR3 loop: CASSPSGFEQFF. DNA for the CDR3: TGTGCCAGCAGCCCAAGCGGGTTTGAGCAGTTCTTC.

In regard to this clonotype: This may be a read error: a much more frequent sequence differs by one nucleotide. CDR3 DNA sequence: TGTGCCAGCGGCCTCGGAAGTGTCACAGATACGCAGTATTTT. Its translation is CASGLGSVTDTQYF. The chain employs TRBV7-2 and TRBJ2-3, with D uncertain. This CDR3 is 14 amino acids long. Germline CDR1 SGHTA, CDR2 FQGNSA. Trimming took 8 bases from V and 2 from J, leaving 14 bases between them.

This chain uses TRBV5-5 with TRBJ1-4, with a possible D match to TRBD1 (6 bases). The CDR3 has 16 residues. Trimming removed 4 bases from V and 8 bases from J, with 21 bases in between. Germline assignment: CDR1 SGHKS and CDR2 YYEKEE (reference sequence). CDR3 DNA: TGTGCCAGCAGCATCGTTCGGGGGCGCGTTGAAGAAAAACTGTTTTTT. Its translation: CASSIVRGRVEEKLFF.

The table lists this clonotype with many counts. The chain recombines TRBV20-1 with TRBJ2-3, with 13 bases lining up with TRBD2. CDR1 is DFQATT and CDR2 is SNEGSKA in the germline V gene (reference sequence). This CDR3 is 15 amino acids long. Unmatched junction bases numbered 13, after V lost 4 bases and J lost 12 bases. CDR3 sequence (DNA): TGCAGTGCTATCCCCGGGAGGACTAGCGGGGGAGAACAGTATTTT. Protein product: CSAIPGRTSGGEQYF.

The chain couples TRBV20-1 to TRBJ1-1; D remains ambiguous. The germline V and J ends were trimmed by 5 bases and 3 bases, with 4 bases remaining between them. Germline values: CDR1 DFQATT, CDR2 SNEGSKA (reference sequence). The length of the CDR3 is 10 residues. CDR3 protein: CSAGYTEAFF. CDR3 nucleotide sequence: TGCAGTGCTGGATACACTGAAGCTTTCTTT.

J is TRBJ1-4 and V is TRBV20-1; a weak D match, TRBD1 (5 bases). With 0 bases removed from V and 0 bases from J, the gap between germline ends came to 11 bases. Germline lookup yields CDR1 DFQATT and CDR2 SNEGSKA (reference sequence). The CDR3 extends over 16 amino acids. The CDR3 protein is CSARDRGISTNEKLFF. For the CDR3, the DNA is TGCAGTGCTAGAGATAGGGGCATCTCAACTAATGAAAAACTGTTTTTT.

Turning to this clonotype: A single base separates this from a much larger clone, so it may be a read error. This rearrangement joins TRBV9 to TRBJ2-1; 9 bases fit TRBD2. CDR3 size: 13 residues. Germline V CDR1 and CDR2: SGDLS, YYNGEE. The CDR3 loop is CVSSVGAGGEQFF. The CDR3 DNA sequence: TGTGTCAGCAGCGTTGGAGCGGGGGGCGAGCAGTTCTTC.

Note on this clonotype: A much larger clonotype is one base distant, so this may be a read error. The genes are TRBV21-1 and TRBJ2-5; TRBD1, the table's D call, was not compared with the DNA. TRBV21-1 corresponds to a pseudogene. The CDR3 extends over 16 amino acids. CDR3 residues: CASSNLWDREQETRYF. CDR3 nucleotides: TGTGCCAGCAGCAACCTCTGGGACAGGGAGCAAGAGACCCGGTACTTC.

This clonotype turned up a few times. The J gene is TRBJ1-5, the V gene TRBV6-2 or TRBV6-3; TRBD1 matches 10 bases. This CDR3 is 16 amino acids long. CDR1 MNHEY and CDR2 SVGEGT come from the germline V gene. J was trimmed by 6 bases and V by 3 bases; bases with no gene match: 8. CDR3 protein: CASSYLDRGRGQPQHF. The CDR3 region has the DNA TGTGCCAGCAGTTATCTCGACAGGGGGCGAGGTCAGCCCCAGCATTTT.

This clonotype was seen at least ten times. This chain uses TRBV20-1 with TRBJ2-1, with D tentatively TRBD1 or TRBD2 (5 bases each). The CDR3 consists of 14 residues. Trimming took off 0 bases at V and 9 bases at J, with 15 bases between the two ends. CDR1 is DFQATT, CDR2 SNEGSKA, per germline (reference sequence). CDR3 nucleotide sequence: TGCAGTGCTAGAGATCGAGGGGTAGTCGGTGAGCAGTTCTTC. Translated, it gives CSARDRGVVGEQFF.

The chain uses TRBV10-2 and TRBJ2-7; perhaps TRBD1 as D (5 bases). The length of the CDR3 is 14 residues. The V end lost 3 bases, the J end lost 1 base, and 10 bases lay between the germline ends. Germline V CDR1 and CDR2: WSHSY, SAAADI. The CDR3 DNA is TGCGCCAGCAGTGACAGGGAAACATCCTACGAGCAGTACTTC. Its protein is CASSDRETSYEQYF.

This clonotype was seen a few times. This could be a read error, since a much larger clone is one nucleotide away. V and J are TRBV7-2 and TRBJ2-5; TRBD1 matches 8 bases. Germline CDR1 and CDR2: SGHTA and FQGNSA. This CDR3 comprises 17 residues. The J segment lost 11 bases and the V segment lost 5 bases, leaving 22 bases of the junction unmatched. The CDR3 loop reads CASSQTLGQGRNNEQYF. CDR3 coding DNA: TGTGCCAGCAGCCAGACTTTAGGACAGGGTCGGAACAATGAGCAGTACTTC.